A selection of T cell receptor beta chains follows, all from one sample in a study of cytomegalovirus exposure and HLA in healthy donors. Assay: immunoSEQ multiplex PCR; the TCRdb copy retains only in-frame clones and omits some. The sample has under 200,000 clones, approximately 85% seen once. The sequenced sample was PBMCs. Receptors originate from a man younger than 30 in good health and CMV-seropositive. CDR3s include the opening cysteine and the closing phenylalanine or tryptophan. D genes are given only for firm matches. Where a row states a size, it is once, few, many or the class of an expanded clone; other rows omit it.

clone_size j_call v_call d_call cdr3_aa cdr3_nt
once TRBJ2-5 TRBV13 NA CASSLETGLETQYF TGTGCCAGCAGCTTAGAGACGGGTTTGGAGACCCAGTACTTC
NA TRBJ1-1 TRBV7-2 TRBD1 CASSTRQGMNTEAFF TGTGCCAGCAGCACCAGACAGGGAATGAACACTGAAGCTTTCTTT
few TRBJ1-2 TRBV28 TRBD1 CASSTGTGDGYTF TGTGCCAGCAGCACCGGGACAGGGGATGGCTACACCTTC
NA TRBJ2-3 TRBV6-5 NA CANSRISTDTQYF TGTGCCAACAGCAGGATCAGCACAGATACGCAGTATTTT
NA TRBJ1-5 TRBV6-5 NA CASSYSGVHQPQHF TGTGCCAGCAGTTACTCAGGGGTTCATCAGCCCCAGCATTTT
once TRBJ2-7 TRBV19 NA CASSWGGGYEQYF TGTGCCAGTAGTTGGGGAGGAGGCTACGAGCAGTACTTC
few TRBJ2-1 TRBV4-1 NA CASSQVGYNEQFF TGCGCCAGCAGCCAAGTCGGTTACAATGAGCAGTTCTTC
NA TRBJ2-5 TRBV18 NA CASSLRGRETQYF TGTGCCAGCTCACTCAGGGGCAGGGAGACCCAGTACTTC
NA TRBJ1-2 TRBV29-1 NA CSVEVYGTLGYGYTF TGCAGCGTTGAAGTTTACGGGACATTAGGCTATGGCTACACCTTC
NA TRBJ1-6 TRBV10-2 NA CASSEVVGGGSPLHF TGCGCCAGCAGTGAAGTCGTCGGTGGCGGTTCACCCCTCCACTTT
NA TRBJ1-6 TRBV27 NA CASSPSYLAYNSPLHF TGTGCCAGCAGTCCCTCTTACCTAGCATATAATTCACCCCTCCACTTT
NA TRBJ1-2 TRBV6-1 TRBD1 CASSAAGTDHYGYTF TGTGCCAGCAGTGCCGCCGGGACAGACCACTATGGCTACACCTTC
NA TRBJ2-7 TRBV29-1 NA CSVRTPGYEQYF TGCAGCGTTCGGACGCCGGGGTACGAGCAGTACTTC
few TRBJ1-1 TRBV4-1 NA CASSQVGVRNTEAFF TGCGCCAGCAGCCAAGTAGGGGTCCGGAACACTGAAGCTTTCTTT
NA TRBJ2-3 TRBV10-3 TRBD1 CAIRTRDRGTDTQYF TGTGCCATCAGGACCCGGGACAGGGGCACAGATACGCAGTATTTT
NA TRBJ2-5 TRBV5-1 NA CASSRNPAGAETQYF TGCGCCAGCAGTCGTAACCCTGCGGGGGCAGAGACCCAGTACTTC
NA TRBJ1-6 TRBV18 NA CASSPVSQEVGSPLHF TGTGCCAGCTCACCAGTTTCCCAGGAAGTGGGTTCACCCCTCCACTTT
few TRBJ1-1 TRBV2 TRBD1 CASNRQGPEAFF TGTGCCAGCAACCGACAGGGGCCTGAAGCTTTCTTT
NA TRBJ1-2 TRBV7-8 TRBD1 CASSSQRQGSYGYTF TGTGCCAGCAGCAGTCAACGACAGGGGAGCTATGGCTACACCTTC
once TRBJ2-7 TRBV4-3 NA CASSQDRDYEQYF TGCGCCAGCAGCCAAGATCGGGACTACGAGCAGTACTTC
once TRBJ2-7 TRBV29-1 TRBD1 CSVAAGGGEQYF TGCAGCGTTGCGGCAGGGGGTGGGGAGCAGTACTTC
NA TRBJ2-1 TRBV7-9 NA CASRQTNMAQFF TGTGCCAGCAGACAAACGAATATGGCGCAGTTCTTC
once TRBJ2-5 TRBV7-8 TRBD1 CASSLDGQAMQTQYF TGTGCCAGCAGCTTAGACGGACAGGCAATGCAGACCCAGTACTTC
NA TRBJ1-2 TRBV5-1 NA CASSLALRGYSGYTF TGCGCCAGCAGCTTGGCCTTAAGGGGGTATAGTGGCTACACCTTC
NA TRBJ2-7 TRBV6-1 TRBD1 CASGLTGGPYEQYF TGTGCCAGCGGTTTGACAGGGGGACCGTACGAGCAGTACTTC
NA TRBJ2-7 TRBV12-5 TRBD1 CASGLYRTGFSYEQYF TGTGCTAGTGGTTTGTACCGGACAGGATTCTCCTACGAGCAGTACTTC
NA TRBJ1-1 TRBV5-1 NA CASSLDSGLKNTEAFF TGCGCCAGCAGCTTGGATTCGGGACTCAAGAACACTGAAGCTTTCTTT
few TRBJ2-7 TRBV27 NA CASSTGYGYEQYF TGTGCCAGCAGCACAGGATACGGCTACGAGCAGTACTTC
NA TRBJ1-1 TRBV5-1 NA CASSGGLSGDTEAFF TGCGCCAGCAGCGGGGGACTGTCCGGGGACACTGAAGCTTTCTTT